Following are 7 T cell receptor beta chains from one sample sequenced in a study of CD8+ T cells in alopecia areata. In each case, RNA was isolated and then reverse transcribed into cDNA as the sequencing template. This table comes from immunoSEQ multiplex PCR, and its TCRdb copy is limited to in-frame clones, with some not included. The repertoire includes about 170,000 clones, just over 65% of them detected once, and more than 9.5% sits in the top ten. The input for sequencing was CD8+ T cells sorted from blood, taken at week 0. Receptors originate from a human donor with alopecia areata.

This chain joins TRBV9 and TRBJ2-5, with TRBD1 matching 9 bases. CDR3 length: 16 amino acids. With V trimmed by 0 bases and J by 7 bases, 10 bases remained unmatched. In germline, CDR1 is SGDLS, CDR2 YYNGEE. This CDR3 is CASSVGRGTGSWTQYF. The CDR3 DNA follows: TGTGCCAGCAGCGTAGGAAGGGGGACAGGGAGTTGGACCCAGTACTTC.

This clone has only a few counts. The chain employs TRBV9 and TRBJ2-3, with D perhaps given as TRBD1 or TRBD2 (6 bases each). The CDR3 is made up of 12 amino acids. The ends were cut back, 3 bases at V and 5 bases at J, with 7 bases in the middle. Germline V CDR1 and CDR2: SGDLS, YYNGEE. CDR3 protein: CASSEGGDTQYF. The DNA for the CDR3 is TGTGCCAGCAGCGAGGGGGGAGATACGCAGTATTTT.

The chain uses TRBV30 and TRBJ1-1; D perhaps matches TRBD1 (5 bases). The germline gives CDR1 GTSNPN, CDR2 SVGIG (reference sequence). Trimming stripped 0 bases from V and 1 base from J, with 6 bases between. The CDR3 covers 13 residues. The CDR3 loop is CAWSVQENTEAFF. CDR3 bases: TGTGCCTGGAGTGTACAGGAGAACACTGAAGCTTTCTTT.

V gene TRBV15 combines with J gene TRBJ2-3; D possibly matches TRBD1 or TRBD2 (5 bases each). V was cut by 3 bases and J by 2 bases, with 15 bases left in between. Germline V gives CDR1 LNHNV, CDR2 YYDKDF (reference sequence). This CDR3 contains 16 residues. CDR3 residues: CATSSTARGFTDTQYF. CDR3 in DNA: TGTGCCACCAGCAGCACCGCCCGGGGCTTCACAGATACGCAGTATTTT.

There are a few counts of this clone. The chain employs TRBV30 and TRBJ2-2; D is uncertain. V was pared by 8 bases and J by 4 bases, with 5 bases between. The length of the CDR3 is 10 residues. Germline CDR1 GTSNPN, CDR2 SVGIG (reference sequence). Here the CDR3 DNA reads TGTGCCATGCTCACCGGGGAGCTGTTTTTT. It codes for CAMLTGELFF.

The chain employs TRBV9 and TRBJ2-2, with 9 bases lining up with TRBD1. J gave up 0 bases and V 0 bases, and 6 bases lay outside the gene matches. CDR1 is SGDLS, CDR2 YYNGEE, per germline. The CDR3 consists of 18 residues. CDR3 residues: CASSVDKGTGSNTGELFF. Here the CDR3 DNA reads TGTGCCAGCAGCGTAGACAAGGGGACAGGGTCGAACACCGGGGAGCTGTTTTTT.

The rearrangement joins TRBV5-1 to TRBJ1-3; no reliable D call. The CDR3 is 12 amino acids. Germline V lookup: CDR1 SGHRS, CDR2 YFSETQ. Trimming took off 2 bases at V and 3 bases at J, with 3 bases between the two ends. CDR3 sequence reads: CASSLSGNTIYF. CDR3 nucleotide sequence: TGCGCCAGCAGCTTAAGTGGAAACACCATATATTTT.